This TCR beta chain was profiled in a study of blood T cell repertoires in COVID-19. Clones were read by immunoSEQ multiplex PCR, and TCRdb kept only the in-frame ones, dropping some. The sample contains approximately 230,000 clones, approximately 90% of which appear only once. In germline, CDR1 is GTSNPN, CDR2 SVGIG (reference sequence). The CDR3 covers 11 residues. With 0 bases removed from V and 6 bases from J, the gap between germline ends came to 6 bases. Sequenced sample: peripheral blood. The origin of this receptor is a man between 18 and 29 years old with active or convalescent COVID-19. J is TRBJ2-7 and V is TRBV30; no clear D. CDR3 nucleotide sequence: TGTGCCTGGAGTGTGGCTCTCGAGCAGTACTTC. This sequence encodes CAWSVALEQYF.